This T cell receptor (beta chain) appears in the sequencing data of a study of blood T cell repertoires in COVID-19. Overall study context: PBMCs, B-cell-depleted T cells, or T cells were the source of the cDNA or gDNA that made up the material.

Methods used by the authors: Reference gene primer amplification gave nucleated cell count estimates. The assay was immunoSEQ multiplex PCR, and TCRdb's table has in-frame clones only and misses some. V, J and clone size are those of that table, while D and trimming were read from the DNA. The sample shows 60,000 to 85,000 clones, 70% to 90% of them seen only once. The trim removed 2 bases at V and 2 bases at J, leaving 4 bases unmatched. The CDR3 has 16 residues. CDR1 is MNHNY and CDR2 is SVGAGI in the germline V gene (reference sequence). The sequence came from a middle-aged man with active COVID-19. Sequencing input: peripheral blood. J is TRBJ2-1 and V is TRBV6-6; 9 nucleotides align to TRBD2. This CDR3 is CASSYQLAGPYNEQFF. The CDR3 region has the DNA TGTGCCAGCAGTTACCAGCTAGCGGGACCCTACAATGAGCAGTTCTTC.